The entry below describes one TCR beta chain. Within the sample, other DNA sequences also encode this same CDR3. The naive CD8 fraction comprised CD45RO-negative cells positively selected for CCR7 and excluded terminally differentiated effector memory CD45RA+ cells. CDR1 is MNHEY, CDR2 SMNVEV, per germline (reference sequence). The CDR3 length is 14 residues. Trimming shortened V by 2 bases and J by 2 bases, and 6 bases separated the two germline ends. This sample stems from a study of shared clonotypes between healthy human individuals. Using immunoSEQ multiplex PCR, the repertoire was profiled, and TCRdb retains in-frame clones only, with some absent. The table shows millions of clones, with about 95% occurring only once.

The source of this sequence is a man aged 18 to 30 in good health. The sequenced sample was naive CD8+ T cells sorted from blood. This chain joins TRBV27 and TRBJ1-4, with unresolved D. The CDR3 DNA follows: TGTGCCAGCAGTTTACGAGGGACTAATGAAAAACTGTTTTTT. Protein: CASSLRGTNEKLFF.